This entry is about one TCR beta chain. Its specific antigen is unknown. Per-base qualities were not stored, and no clone one base away is much larger. In total, just over 650 healthy bone marrow donors made up the cohort. At the time of sampling, every cohort member was nominally healthy, though immune exposures that went unrecorded were likely present. The donor tested CMV seronegative, placing the donor among the 350 or so seronegative members of the cohort. A peripheral blood sample was provided by each donor, and peripheral blood mononuclear cells were used for TCR beta sequencing. Genomic DNA extraction from the blood cell samples was performed with the Qiagen DNeasy Blood Extraction Kit. This sample was included in a study of cytomegalovirus exposure and HLA in healthy donors (dated by TCRdb to the late 2010s). Background on the whole study: In an earlier analysis of approximately 500 of the donors, less than 350 Gb of sequence data and 117 million unique TCR beta sequences from about 180 million T cells were reported. An early release covering over 500 HLA-typed donors comprised roughly 300 gigabases of sequencing data and roughly 85 million unique TCR sequences. Of the approximately 400 genotyped donors, about 80% fell in the genetic ancestry cluster associated with self-reported Caucasian donors. The study aimed to test whether cataloging public T cell receptors could reveal signatures of past pathogen exposure. The study used immunosequencing to profile the T cell repertoires of hundreds of subjects and linked those repertoires to cytomegalovirus serostatus. Besides the first cohort of approximately 710 subjects, a separate validation cohort made up of over 100 different subjects was used. High-throughput TCR immunosequencing, statistical association of individual TCRs with disease status, and machine learning were combined to predict cytomegalovirus infection status. A later analysis re-examined previously published TCR beta repertoires from around 670 donors and added high-resolution HLA genotyping to investigate patterns of TCR occurrence. The later analysis used no new phenotypic data to find candidate immune exposures, relying instead on TCR beta sequences and their occurrence across donors. To decide whether each TCR beta V gene segment behaved as functional or pseudogenic, an earlier analysis of some 600 of the donors relied on high-throughput TCR beta sequencing. Alongside the repertoire data, information on donor age, sex, ethnicity and CMV serostatus was compiled. In a later genetic analysis, genome-wide SNP genotypes for about 60% of the 666 donors were used, and that subset was treated as a discovery cohort. All discovery cohort repertoires had been generated on a single sequencing platform. HLA typing covered class I and class II loci at four-digit resolution. Typing coverage differed by locus: A, B, C, DRB1 and DQB1 were typed in roughly 620-630 donors, DQA1 in approximately 520, DPA1 in 600 to 610, and DPB1 in 450 to 490. Five DR-DQ haplotypes were treated as single units for association and clustering because of strong linkage in the cohort. Across under 500 genotyped donors of the cohort, an average of about 240,000 unique TCR beta nucleotide sequences per donor were sequenced, and around 20% of those sequences were non-productive. What the study reported, not specific to this receptor: When HLA alleles, especially DR and DQ, strongly co-occurred, attributing TCR associations to individual alleles was difficult. The only immune exposure information available for the cohort was CMV serostatus. According to a later genetic analysis, donors in an Asian-associated ancestry cluster had fewer N-insertions in productive TCRs than the roughly 670-donor mean. Because counts were too low, more than 15 rarely observed V segments, including chromosome 9 orphons, were left out of the earlier analysis of over 550 of the donors. Three of the identified cytomegalovirus-associated TCR beta chains were confirmed in vitro to be specific for cytomegalovirus antigens. Several of the top co-occurrence clusters appeared to be linked to parvovirus B19, influenza, CMV and Epstein-Barr virus, according to a later analysis. In the study, approximately 160 TCR beta chains were listed as associated with cytomegalovirus. A cluster of highly shared sequence variants was judged likely to represent a technical artifact of the sequencing pipeline. Some IMGT-functional V segments, including TRBV6-2 and TRBV6-3, could not be distinguished by the 87-base-pair reads and were therefore excluded. A later analysis found that HLA-associated TCR beta chains were more clonally expanded and had lower generation probabilities than equally common non-associated chains. In both the original and validation cohorts, the classifier was reported to diagnose cytomegalovirus status with high specificity and sensitivity. V-gene and J-gene trimming of TCR beta chains was associated with a missense DCLRE1C variant in a later genetic analysis, and the association was replicated in an independent cohort. According to a later analysis, most CMV-associated TCR beta chains appeared to be HLA-restricted, and the HLA associations seemed to be driven largely by CMV exposure. In an earlier analysis of 587 of the donors, most TCR beta V segments appeared in productive rearrangements about 87% or about 30% of the time, broadly matching IMGT annotations. In a later analysis, TCR association rates were found to vary across HLA loci, with the most associated TCRs seen for DRB1 alleles and the fewest for HLA-C alleles. A further reported finding was that TCR beta sequences accurately predicted the HLA-A and HLA-B alleles for most subjects in the first cohort. Correlated functional status among segregating V segments might be attributable to linkage disequilibrium, but an unknown experimental factor could not be ruled out. Specific HLA alleles were associated with over 15,000 TCR beta sequences at a false discovery rate of 0.05 in a later analysis. Across donors, most TCR sequences were observed very rarely, whereas some public TCRs were present in many individuals. It was suggested by the authors that the approach could potentially be generalized to other disease states and immunological phenotypes. In this cohort, only TCR beta chains were sequenced, and detectable features were limited by the absence of alpha or paired-chain data. Because HLA typing was unavailable for some donors at each locus, only the typed subset was used in association tests. Presence/absence analyses assumed roughly uniform sequencing depth across donors, an assumption that may not hold.

Preparation of the library involved the immunoSEQ multiplex PCR assay. For the multiplex PCR, a mixture combining 60 forward primers for TCR Vbeta segments and 13 reverse primers for TCR Jbeta segments was used. A multiplex PCR assay on genomic DNA amplified the CDR3 region of rearranged TCR beta genes. Amplified TCR beta libraries were sequenced as 87-base-pair reads on the Illumina HiSeq System. As for the authors' bioinformatics: A later analysis tallied roughly 78 million unique TCR beta chains across the 650 to 750 repertoires, and approximately 12 million of those chains were shared by two or more donors. To remove PCR and sequencing errors, raw reads were error-corrected and collapsed into unique sequences using a nearest-neighbor algorithm that merged closely related sequences. V, D and J gene segments were assigned by aligning CDR3 sequences to IMGT reference sequences. For a sequence to be retained, at least a six-nucleotide match to both a V gene segment and a J gene segment was required. Rearrangements were classified as productive when the CDR3 lacked stop codons and remained in frame with V and J, and all other rearrangements were classified as non-productive. CDR3 was defined according to IMGT convention as the region running from the second conserved V-encoded cysteine to the conserved J-encoded phenylalanine. The earlier analysis of about 530 of the donors excluded any sequence lacking an unambiguous match to a single V gene segment. In an earlier analysis of more than 500 of the donors, a V segment was called functional when productive rearrangements were above 56.7%, and segregating when the standard deviation between donors exceeded 5%. To diagnose cytomegalovirus status from the catalog of TCR beta chain sequences, a statistical classification framework was built. In a later analysis, V and J genes were assigned by comparing TCR nucleotide sequences against IMGT/GENE-DB human TR gene sequences. A later analysis assigned CDR3 sequences and most-parsimonious VDJ recombination scenarios with the TCRdist pipeline. A later analysis defined each TCR beta chain by its CDR3 amino acid sequence plus V-gene family, and excluded reads lacking a unique V-gene family. In a later analysis, some 600 highly shared, low-generation-probability nucleotide sequences were removed to address suspected cross-contamination and a sequencing artifact. A later analysis calculated a clonal expansion index for each public chain from normalized within-repertoire ranks of inferred template counts. In a later analysis, generation probabilities were computed using a VDJ recombination model fitted to out-of-frame rearrangements, and the results were checked against IGoR. In a later analysis, TCR-TCR, TCR-HLA and TCR-CMV co-occurrence was scored with hypergeometric tests, and a repertoire-size bias correction was applied to TCR pairs. A later analysis estimated false discovery rates by permuting HLA or CMV assignments 20 times. In a later analysis, co-occurring TCRs were grouped with DBSCAN, and TCRdist sequence similarity was added when clustering was performed within HLA-allele-positive subsets. For co-occurrence clustering, repertoires with fewer than 30,000 or more than 120,000 public chains were excluded, along with four or five repertoires with anomalous nucleotide sharing. Not all clones reach the TCRdb copy of this immuneACCESS table, which keeps in-frame sequences only. Checked studies attribute under half of the gap to unresolved V genes and leave the rest unexplained. V, J and clone size are those of that table, while D and trimming were read from the DNA. The sample table shows under 200,000 clones, and 60% to 80% are seen once. The ten largest make up 2.4% of the sample.

V and J are trimmed by 4 bases and 3 bases, and the gene matches miss 4 bases of the junction. For CDR1 and CDR2, the germline V gene lists MDHEN and SYDVKM. The CDR3 contains 14 residues, cysteine and phenylalanine counted. The kept DNA is CDR3 alone, 42 bases in frame from the first base. The sequence links TRBV28 to TRBJ2-7; the central 9 bases match TRBD1. Sequencing input: PBMCs. This receptor was taken from a man in his fifties or sixties in good health and CMV-seronegative. The CDR3: CASSSRTGVYEQYF. The nucleotide sequence is TGTGCCAGCAGTTCACGGACAGGGGTCTACGAGCAGTACTTC. The CDR3 plus the reference TRBV28 and TRBJ2-7 genes for the other parts give the full variable domain: DVKVTQSSRYLVKRTGEKVFLECVQDMDHENMFWYRQDPGLGLRLIYFSYDVKMKEKGDIPEGYSVSREKKERFSLILESASTNQTSMYLCASSSRTGVYEQYFGPGTRLTVT.